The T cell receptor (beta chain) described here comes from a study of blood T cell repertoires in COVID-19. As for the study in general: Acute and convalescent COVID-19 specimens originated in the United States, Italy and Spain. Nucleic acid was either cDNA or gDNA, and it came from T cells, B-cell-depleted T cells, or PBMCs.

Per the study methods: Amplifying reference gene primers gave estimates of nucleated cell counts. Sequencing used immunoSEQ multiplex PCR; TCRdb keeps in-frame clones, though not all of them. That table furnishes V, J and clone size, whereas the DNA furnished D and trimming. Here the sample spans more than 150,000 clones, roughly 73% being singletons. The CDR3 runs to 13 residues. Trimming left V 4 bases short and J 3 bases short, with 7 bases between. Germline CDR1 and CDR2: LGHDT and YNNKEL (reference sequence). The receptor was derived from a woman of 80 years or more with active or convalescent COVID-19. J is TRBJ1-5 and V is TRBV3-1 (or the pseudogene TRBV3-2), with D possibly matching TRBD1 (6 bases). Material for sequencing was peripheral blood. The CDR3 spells CASSRGHNQPQHF. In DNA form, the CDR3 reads TGTGCCAGCAGCCGGGGACACAATCAGCCCCAGCATTTT.